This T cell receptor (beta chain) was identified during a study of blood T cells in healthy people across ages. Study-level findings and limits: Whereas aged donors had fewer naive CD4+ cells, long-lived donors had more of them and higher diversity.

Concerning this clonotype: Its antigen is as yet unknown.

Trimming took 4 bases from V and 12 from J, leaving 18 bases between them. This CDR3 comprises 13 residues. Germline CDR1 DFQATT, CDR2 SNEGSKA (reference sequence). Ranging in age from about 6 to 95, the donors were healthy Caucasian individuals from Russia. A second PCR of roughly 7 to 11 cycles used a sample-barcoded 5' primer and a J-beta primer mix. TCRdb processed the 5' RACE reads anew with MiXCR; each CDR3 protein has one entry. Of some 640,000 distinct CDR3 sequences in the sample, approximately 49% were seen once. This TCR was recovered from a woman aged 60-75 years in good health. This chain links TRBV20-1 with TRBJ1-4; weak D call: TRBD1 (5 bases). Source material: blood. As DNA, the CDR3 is TGCAGTGCTACCCAGACCACCGGGGGGGAACTGTTTTTT. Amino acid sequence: CSATQTTGGELFF.